Shown below are 3 T cell receptor beta chains from a single sample sequenced in a study of T cells in pancreatic ductal adenocarcinoma (TCRdb year 2017). To prepare the library, the immunoSEQ multiplex PCR assay was applied. The table comes from immuneACCESS by way of TCRdb, which keeps in-frame sequences with V and J called. Part of the clones is missing from these tables; in studies checked, under half for an unresolved V gene and the rest for unknown reasons. The sample yields roughly 100,000 clones; 90% to 95% were counted once. In total, the top ten clones hold about 3% of the sample. The selected pancreatic ductal adenocarcinoma patients had received surgery without neoadjuvant therapy. What was sequenced was PBMCs. The source is a human donor with pancreatic ductal adenocarcinoma.

The chain uses TRBV7-3 and TRBJ2-7, with a weak D call TRBD2 (5 bases). There are 13 residues in the CDR3. Germline V gene data show CDR1 as SGHTA and CDR2 as FQGTGA. Trimming left V 6 bases short and J 7 bases short, with 16 bases between. The CDR3: CASSAMLASEQYF. The DNA for the CDR3 is TGTGCCAGCAGTGCTATGCTAGCATCAGAGCAGTACTTC.

The J gene is TRBJ2-2, the V gene TRBV7-8, with no clear D. The CDR3 has 16 amino acids. Trimming removed 1 base at V and 2 bases at J, with 11 bases between. Germline values: CDR1 SGHVS, CDR2 FQNEAQ. CDR3 protein: CASSLVEPLNTGELFF. The CDR3 coding sequence is TGTGCCAGCAGCTTAGTAGAGCCCTTAAACACCGGGGAGCTGTTTTTT.

The chain links TRBV28 to TRBJ2-1; 8 nucleotides agree with TRBD2. The length of the CDR3 is 17 residues. J lost 5 bases, V lost 3 bases, and 12 bases had no gene match. CDR1 MDHEN and CDR2 SYDVKM come from the germline V gene. The CDR3 sequence: CASSFGRAGVLDNEQFF. The CDR3 DNA reads TGTGCCAGCAGTTTCGGACGAGCGGGAGTTCTGGACAATGAGCAGTTCTTC.